This T cell receptor beta chain is from a study of shared clonotypes between healthy human individuals (TCRdb year 2020). Regarding the complete study: The cohort included three men and a couple of women between 18 and 49 years of age. To increase sequencing depth and limit assay-specific biases, TCR repertoire library preparation and sequencing were carried out by different laboratories using diverse techniques. For each donor, three plates each were used for CD4 naive and CD4 memory, two plates were used for CD8 naive, and one plate was used for CD8 memory. To estimate repertoire size and how much clonotypes are shared between individuals, the study performed deep sequencing of blood TCR repertoires from roughly five healthy adults. Each donor's leukapheresis produced roughly between about 0.9 and 9.5 billion PBMCs. General study outcomes and caveats: Across a handful of donors, about 4.5% of naive CD4, roughly 3.3% of naive CD8, roughly 2.3% of memory CD4, and around 0.4% of memory CD8 clonotypes were shared. Because the study included only a small number of donors, the genetic and exposure-history diversity represented was limited. Based on pairwise subsampling, the degree of clonotype sharing among donors was expected to be affected by sequencing depth. Compared with non-shared clonotypes, the clonotypes found in all four sorted-subset donors had higher generation probabilities. Sampling was restricted to blood, and TCR repertoires in tissues likely differ from the TCR repertoires found in blood. Naive subsets generally had larger estimated clonotype richness than memory subsets. Even with the large sequencing depth, rarefaction of the sorted-subset datasets indicated that sequencing was incomplete.

Concerning this clone itself: Its antigen is currently not known. Qualities for individual bases were not recorded, and no much larger clone is one base off.

According to the germline V gene, CDR1 reads SQVTM and CDR2 reads ANQGSEA. The CDR3 has 16 amino acids, counting the end cysteine and phenylalanine. Left in the record is the CDR3 DNA by itself, 48 bases read in frame from the first base. Trimming takes 4 bases from V and 8 bases from J, and the germline ends sit 24 bases apart. TCR CDR3 regions were amplified from genomic DNA by multiplex PCR using the deep immunoSEQ assay. Extracted genomic DNA from each cell subset was distributed evenly across all wells of several immunoSEQ 96-well plates, and each plate was treated as a replicate. Each replicate PCR for sorted subsets received around 0.2 ug genomic DNA, equal to 30,000 or so T cell genomes. Purified libraries were measured with a Qubit 3.0 fluorometer, size-checked on a Bioanalyzer 2100, and measured again with the KAPA Library Quantification kit. A separate single-read 150-cycle Illumina NextSeq 550 flow cell was used to sequence each immunoSEQ 96-well plate. As for how the authors treated the data: Because the immunoSEQ output included only junctional sequences and no quality scores, the filtering could not be the same as the filtering used for full-length reads. To assign V/J genes and CDR3, sequences were annotated using PyIR, a Python wrapper for IgBLAST v1.9, with IMGT germline references. Any read was removed if the V/J assignment was weak (E-value above 1e-6), the CDR3 was missing, or the read contained stop codons, out-of-frame junctions, or ambiguous translated residues. V3J clonotypes were defined by identical inferred V gene, J gene, and CDR3 amino acid sequence. The percentage overlap between two repertoires was calculated by dividing the number of shared unique clonotypes by the size of the smaller repertoire. Richness of each repertoire was evaluated using RTK rarefaction, the Chao1 estimator, and Recon v2.1 estimates of unobserved clonotypes. Generation probabilities were computed with OLGA for all TCRbeta clonotypes obtained by the gDNA method from several donors. TCRdb limited this immuneACCESS table to in-frame rearrangements with V and J called. A share of clones is missing; checked studies link under half to unresolved V genes, and the rest is unexplained. V, J and clone size reflect that table, while D and trimming were determined from the DNA. The sample has some 580,000 clones on record, more than 95% of them singletons. The top ten hold 0.3% of the sample.

For the CD8 naive samples, CD45RO-negative cells were positively selected for CCR7, yielding a CD45RA+CCR7+ population from which TemRA cells were excluded. The donors were healthy, HIV-negative adults with no recently reported acute infections or vaccinations. Every donor was a Caucasian adult living in Nashville, Tennessee, USA. Blood was obtained by leukapheresis, after which PBMCs were separated by Ficoll-Histopaque density gradient centrifugation and cryopreserved in liquid nitrogen vapor phase. Analytical flow cytometry was used to check the purity and quantity of each magnetically sorted T cell population. Each sorted fraction had its genomic DNA isolated and then quantified by UV absorbance on a Nanodrop 2000c.

This sequence was found in a young man in good health. The receptor chain draws on TRBV29-1 and TRBJ2-1, with the D call perhaps TRBD1 or TRBD2, as 5 bases match in each case. Material: naive CD8+ T cells sorted from blood. Taken with the paper, the label for cell subset or site translates to: CD45RA+CCR7+. In nucleotide form, the sequence is TGCAGCGTTGGGCAGGTTTACGGGGCCCAGTGGGATGAGCAGTTCTTC. Its protein reads: CSVGQVYGAQWDEQFF.